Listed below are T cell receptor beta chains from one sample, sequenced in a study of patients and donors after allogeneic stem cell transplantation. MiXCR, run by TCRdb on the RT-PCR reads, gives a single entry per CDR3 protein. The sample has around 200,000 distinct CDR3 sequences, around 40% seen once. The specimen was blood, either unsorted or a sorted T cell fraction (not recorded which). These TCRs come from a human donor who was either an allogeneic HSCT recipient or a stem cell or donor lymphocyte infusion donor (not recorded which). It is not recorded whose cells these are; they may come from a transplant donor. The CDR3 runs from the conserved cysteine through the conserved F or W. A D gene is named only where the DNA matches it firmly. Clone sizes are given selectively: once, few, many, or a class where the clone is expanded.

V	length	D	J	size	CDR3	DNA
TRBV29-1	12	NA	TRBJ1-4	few	CSVVGLVGKLFF	TGCAGCGTTGTAGGGCTCGTAGGAAAACTGTTTTTT
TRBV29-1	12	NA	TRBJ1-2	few	CSVETGFDGYTF	TGCAGCGTTGAAACCGGGTTCGATGGCTACACCTTC
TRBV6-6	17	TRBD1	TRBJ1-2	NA	CASSYPLRDRGREGYTF	TGTGCCAGCAGTTACCCCCTGCGCGACAGGGGAAGGGAAGGCTACACCTTC
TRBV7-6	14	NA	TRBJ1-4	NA	CASSVQATNEKLFF	TGTGCCAGCAGCGTACAGGCAACTAATGAAAAACTGTTTTTT
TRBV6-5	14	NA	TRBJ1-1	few	CASSYSPVGTEAFF	TGTGCCAGCAGTTACTCTCCGGTGGGTACTGAAGCTTTCTTT
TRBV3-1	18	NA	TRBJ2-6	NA	CASSQEYSVRSGANVLTF	TGTGCCAGCAGCCAAGAATACTCCGTGCGCTCTGGGGCCAACGTCCTGACTTTC
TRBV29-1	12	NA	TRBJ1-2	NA	CSVGLARDGYTF	TGCAGCGTCGGACTTGCTAGGGATGGCTACACCTTC
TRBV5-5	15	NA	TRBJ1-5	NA	CASSLEPGATSPQHF	TGTGCCAGCAGCTTGGAGCCGGGGGCTACTTCCCCCCAGCATTTT
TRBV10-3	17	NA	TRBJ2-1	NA	CAISGQGWGGSYNEQFF	TGTGCCATCAGTGGTCAGGGCTGGGGAGGATCCTACAATGAGCAGTTCTTC
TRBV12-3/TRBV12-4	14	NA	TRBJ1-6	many	CASSLRVSNSPLHF	TGTGCCAGCAGTTTAAGGGTGAGCAATTCACCCCTCCACTTT
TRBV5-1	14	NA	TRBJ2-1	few	CASSQTHETAQQFF	TGCGCCAGCAGCCAGACGCACGAGACGGCCCAGCAGTTCTTC
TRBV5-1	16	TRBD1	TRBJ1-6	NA	CASSLDTGTANSPLHF	TGCGCCAGCAGCTTGGATACCGGGACAGCTAATTCACCCCTCCACTTT
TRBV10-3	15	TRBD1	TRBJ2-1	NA	CAISDRDRIYNEQFF	TGTGCCATCAGTGACCGGGACAGGATCTACAATGAGCAGTTCTTC
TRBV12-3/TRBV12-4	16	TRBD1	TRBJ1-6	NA	CASSLRTGYGVSPLHF	TGTGCCAGCAGTTTGAGGACAGGGTATGGCGTTTCACCCCTCCACTTT
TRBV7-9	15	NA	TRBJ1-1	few	CASSPPSQGNTEAFF	TGTGCCAGCAGCCCACCATCACAGGGGAACACTGAAGCTTTCTTT
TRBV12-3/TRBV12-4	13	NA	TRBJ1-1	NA	CASSASGNTEAFF	TGTGCCAGCAGTGCCTCGGGGAACACTGAAGCTTTCTTT
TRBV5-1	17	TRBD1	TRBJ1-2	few	CASSQRTGGAANYGYTF	TGCGCCAGCAGCCAACGGACAGGGGGCGCGGCTAACTATGGCTACACCTTC
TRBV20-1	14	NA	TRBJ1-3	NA	CSARYPDSGNTIYF	TGCAGTGCTAGGTATCCGGACTCTGGAAACACCATATATTTT
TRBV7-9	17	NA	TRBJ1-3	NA	CASSLSDLGDRWGTIYF	TGTGCCAGCAGCCTTTCCGACCTAGGGGACCGATGGGGCACCATATATTTT
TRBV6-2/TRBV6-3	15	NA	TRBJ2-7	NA	CASRRTGSRVNEQYF	TGTGCCAGCAGGCGCACCGGGTCCCGGGTTAACGAGCAGTACTTC
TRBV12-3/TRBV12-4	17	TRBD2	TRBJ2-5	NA	CASSLGNLAGHQETQYF	TGTGCCAGCAGTTTAGGGAATCTAGCGGGGCACCAAGAGACCCAGTACTTC
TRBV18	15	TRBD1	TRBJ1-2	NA	CASSPPGQGVYGYTF	TGTGCCAGCTCACCACCGGGACAGGGGGTCTATGGCTACACCTTC
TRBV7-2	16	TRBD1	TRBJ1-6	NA	CASSLLGTGENSPLHF	TGTGCCAGCAGCTTACTCGGGACAGGAGAGAATTCACCCCTCCACTTT
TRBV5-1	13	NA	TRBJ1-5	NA	CASSLDRSTPQHF	TGCGCCAGCAGCTTGGACAGGTCAACGCCCCAGCATTTT
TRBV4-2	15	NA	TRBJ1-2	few	CASSQGPGRTIPYTF	TGTGCCAGCAGCCAAGGTCCAGGGCGAACAATCCCCTACACCTTC
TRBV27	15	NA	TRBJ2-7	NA	CASALAGAGIHEQYF	TGTGCCAGCGCCTTGGCAGGGGCGGGCATTCACGAGCAGTACTTC
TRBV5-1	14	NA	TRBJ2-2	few	CASSLTENTGELFF	TGCGCCAGCAGCTTGACCGAGAACACCGGGGAGCTGTTTTTT
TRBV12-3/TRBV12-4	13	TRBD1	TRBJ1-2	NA	CASSPRTGNGYTF	TGTGCCAGCAGTCCGCGGACAGGGAATGGCTACACCTTC
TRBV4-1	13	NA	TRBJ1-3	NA	CASSQASGNTIYF	TGCGCCAGCAGCCAAGCGTCCGGAAACACCATATATTTT
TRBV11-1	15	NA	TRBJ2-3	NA	CASSLKSSSTDTQYF	TGTGCCAGCAGCTTAAAGTCTAGTAGCACAGATACGCAGTATTTT
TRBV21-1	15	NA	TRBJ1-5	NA	CASSKGGKGNQPQHF	TGTGCCAGCAGCAAAGGGGGCAAGGGGAATCAGCCCCAGCATTTT
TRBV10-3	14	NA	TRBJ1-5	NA	CAIRNSGNGQPQHF	TGTGCCATCAGAAATTCGGGGAACGGTCAGCCCCAGCATTTT
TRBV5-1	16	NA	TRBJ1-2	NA	CASSLVGTLDRYGYTF	TGCGCCAGCAGCTTGGTTGGGACGTTGGACCGCTATGGCTACACCTTC
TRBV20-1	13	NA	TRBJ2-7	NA	CSARSRSSYEQYF	TGCAGTGCTAGGTCCAGGTCAAGCTACGAGCAGTACTTC
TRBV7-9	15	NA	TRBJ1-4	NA	CASSYDRVTNEKLFF	TGTGCCAGCAGCTACGACAGAGTGACTAATGAAAAACTGTTTTTT
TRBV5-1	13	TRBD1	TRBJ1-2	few	CASRDRSSYGYTF	TGCGCCAGCAGGGACAGGTCGTCTTATGGCTACACCTTC
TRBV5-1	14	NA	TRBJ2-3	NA	CASSSSNVGDTQYF	TGCGCCAGCAGCTCTTCGAACGTGGGAGATACGCAGTATTTT
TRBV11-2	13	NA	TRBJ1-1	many	CASSRQLNTEAFF	TGTGCCAGCAGCCGACAGTTGAACACTGAAGCTTTCTTT
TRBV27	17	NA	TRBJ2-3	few	CASSLSAGAVIEDTQYF	TGTGCCAGCAGTTTATCAGCAGGGGCGGTTATTGAAGATACGCAGTATTTT
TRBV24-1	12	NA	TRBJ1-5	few	CATSDWGQPQHF	TGTGCCACCAGTGATTGGGGCCAGCCCCAGCATTTT
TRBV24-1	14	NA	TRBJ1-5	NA	CATIDQGFQQPQHF	TGTGCCACCATTGACCAGGGGTTCCAGCAGCCCCAGCATTTT
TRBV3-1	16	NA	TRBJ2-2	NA	CASSQEGLTNTGELFF	TGTGCCAGCAGCCAAGAGGGACTGACAAACACCGGGGAGCTGTTTTTT
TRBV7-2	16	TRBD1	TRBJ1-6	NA	CASSPSWDSLFSPLHF	TGTGCCAGCAGCCCTTCCTGGGACAGCCTTTTTTCACCCCTCCACTTT
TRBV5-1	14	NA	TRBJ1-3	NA	CASSSTGPGNTIYF	TGCGCCAGCAGCTCCACAGGGCCAGGAAACACCATATATTTT
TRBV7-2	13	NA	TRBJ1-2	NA	CASSLLANYGYTF	TGTGCCAGCAGCTTATTGGCTAACTATGGCTACACCTTC
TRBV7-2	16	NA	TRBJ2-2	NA	CASSLVVAVRTGELFF	TGTGCCAGCAGCTTAGTGGTAGCGGTCCGCACCGGGGAGCTGTTTTTT
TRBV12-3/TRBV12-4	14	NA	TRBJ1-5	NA	CASSSGDSNQPQHF	TGTGCCAGCAGTTCTGGAGATAGCAATCAGCCCCAGCATTTT
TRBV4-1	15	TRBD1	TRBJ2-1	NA	CASSQGGTGYNEQFF	TGCGCCAGCAGCCAAGGTGGGACAGGGTACAATGAGCAGTTCTTC
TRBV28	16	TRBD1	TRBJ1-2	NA	CASSFLGTGLNYGYTF	TGTGCCAGCAGTTTTCTTGGGACAGGCCTAAACTATGGCTACACCTTC
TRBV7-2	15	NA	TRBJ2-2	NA	CASSLDVSKFGELFF	TGTGCCAGCAGCTTAGATGTGTCCAAATTTGGGGAGCTGTTTTTT
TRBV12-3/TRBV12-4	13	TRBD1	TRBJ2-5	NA	CASRAGQGETQYF	TGTGCCAGCAGAGCGGGACAGGGGGAGACCCAGTACTTC